One sample yielded the 27 T cell receptor beta chains listed below, sequenced in a study of blood T cells in healthy people across ages. Through a sample-barcoded 5' primer and a J-beta primer mix, a second PCR was run for roughly 6 to 12 cycles. TCRdb recomputed calls from the 5' RACE reads with MiXCR, one row per CDR3 protein. The table has 600,000 to 1,000,000 distinct CDR3 sequences, roughly 60% seen once. Material: blood. Source of these receptors: a man aged 25-45 years in good health.

The V call is TRBV7-9, the J call TRBJ2-7; TRBD2 might be the D (6 bases). CDR3 length: 15 residues. V lost 1 base and J lost 5, with 15 bases in between. CDR1 and CDR2 from the germline V gene are SEHNR and FQNEAQ (reference sequence). This chain's CDR3 is CASSLGAGSSHEQYF. The CDR3 bases are TGTGCCAGCAGCTTAGGGGCGGGATCTTCCCACGAGCAGTACTTC.

This clonotype was seen just once. The chain uses TRBV30 and TRBJ2-6; D call uncertain. CDR1 and CDR2 (germline): GTSNPN, SVGIG (reference sequence). Trimming pared 2 bases from V and 0 bases from J, leaving 8 bases between. The CDR3 spans 15 residues. CDR3: CAWSFAGSGANVLTF. DNA of the CDR3: TGTGCCTGGAGTTTCGCCGGCTCTGGGGCCAACGTCCTGACTTTC.

V and J are TRBV6-6 and TRBJ1-5, with D possibly matching TRBD1 (6 bases). CDR3 length equals 14 residues. Germline CDR1 reads MNHNY; CDR2 reads SVGAGI (reference sequence). Trimming left V 8 bases short and J 1 base short, with 12 bases between. The DNA of the CDR3 is TGTGCCAGCTGGGGGGGCTTCAGCAATCAGCCCCAGCATTTT. Amino acid sequence: CASWGGFSNQPQHF.

V and J are TRBV5-1 and TRBJ2-5, with 9 bases fitting TRBD1. Germline V gene lookup returns CDR1 SGHRS and CDR2 YFSETQ. V dropped 4 bases and J dropped 5; count of bases not matched to a gene: 9. The CDR3 is 15 residues long. This CDR3 is CASSGTGGARETQYF. DNA of the CDR3: TGCGCCAGCAGCGGAACAGGGGGCGCGAGGGAGACCCAGTACTTC. The complete variable domain, with remaining parts taken from reference TRBV5-1 and TRBJ2-5, reads KAGVTQTPRYLIKTRGQQVTLSCSPISGHRSVSWYQQTPGQGLQFLFEYFSETQRNKGNFPGRFSGRQFSNSRSEMNVSTLELGDSALYLCASSGTGGARETQYFGPGTRLLVL.

This clonotype was picked up a small number of times. V gene TRBV20-1 combines with J gene TRBJ2-4; TRBD1 matches 9 bases. This CDR3 comprises 14 residues. Germline V lookup: CDR1 DFQATT, CDR2 SNEGSKA (reference sequence). V gave up 4 bases and J gave up 1 base; unmatched junction bases: 2. In DNA form, the CDR3 reads TGCAGTGCTACCGGACAGGGGGCCAAAAACATTCAGTACTTC. As protein: CSATGQGAKNIQYF.

The J gene is TRBJ2-1, the V gene TRBV30, with D possibly matching TRBD1 (6 bases). The ends were cut back, 6 bases at V and 9 bases at J, with 21 bases in the middle. The CDR3 is 14 amino acids. Germline lookup yields CDR1 GTSNPN and CDR2 SVGIG (reference sequence). Here the CDR3 reads CACSRGYLGGEQFF. In DNA form, the CDR3 reads TGTGCCTGCTCCAGGGGTTATCTCGGCGGTGAGCAGTTCTTC.

This clonotype was seen a few times. The gene calls are TRBV7-6 and TRBJ2-4, with D tentatively TRBD1 (6 bases). The J call may be in error: the DNA end matches TRBJ2-7 better. The CDR3 has 17 amino acids. Germline assignment: CDR1 SGHVS and CDR2 FNYEAQ. The CDR3 DNA reads TGTGCCAGCAGCTTAGAGCGCGGAACAGGGCCTACCTACGAGCAGTACTTC. It encodes CASSLERGTGPTYEQYF.

The chain employs TRBV18 and TRBJ2-5; D perhaps matches TRBD2 (6 bases). CDR1 KGHSH and CDR2 LQKENI come from the germline V gene. V dropped 4 bases and J dropped 5 bases, with 11 bases sitting between them. This CDR3 spans 13 amino acids. The CDR3 sequence: CASSRGGGETQYF. The CDR3 nucleotides are TGTGCCAGCTCACGCGGAGGAGGGGAGACCCAGTACTTC. Full variable domain (rest looked up from reference TRBV18 and TRBJ2-5): NAGVMQNPRHLVRRRGQEARLRCSPMKGHSHVYWYRQLPEEGLKFMVYLQKENIIDESGMPKERFSAEFPKEGPSILRIQQVVRGDSAAYFCASSRGGGETQYFGPGTRLLVL.

The chain recombines TRBV18 with TRBJ2-5; 7 bases line up with TRBD2. Looked up from germline, CDR1 is KGHSH and CDR2 is LQKENI. Losses at the gene ends were 3 bases for V and 3 bases for J; bases not matched to a gene: 13. The CDR3 covers 17 residues. CDR3 nucleotides: TGTGCCAGCTCACCGGGGGGGATAGCGGGCCGAGAAGAGACCCAGTACTTC. This sequence encodes CASSPGGIAGREETQYF.

This clonotype was seen just once. The chain combines TRBV7-2 with TRBJ2-7; 7 positions match TRBD2. This CDR3 comprises 15 residues. Germline V CDR1 and CDR2: SGHTA, FQGNSA. V dropped 6 bases and J dropped 2; count of bases not matched to a gene: 10. CDR3 in amino acids: CASSLNAGVTYEQYF. DNA for the CDR3: TGTGCCAGCAGTCTCAATGCGGGAGTCACCTACGAGCAGTACTTC.

The rearrangement joins TRBV3-1 to TRBJ2-3; D is perhaps TRBD2 (7 bases). V shed 4 bases and J shed 2 bases, with 19 bases lying between them. The germline CDR1 and CDR2 sequences are LGHDT and YNNKEL (reference sequence). The CDR3 contains 17 residues. CDR3 sequence: CASSPLVGRGLTDTQYF. Written as DNA, the CDR3 is TGTGCCAGCAGCCCCCTGGTGGGGCGGGGGCTCACAGATACGCAGTATTTT.

The chain joins TRBV9 to TRBJ2-6; 7 bases agree with TRBD1. The CDR3 is 17 residues long. Germline assignment: CDR1 SGDLS and CDR2 YYNGEE. J gave up 0 bases and V 4 bases, and 7 bases lay outside the gene matches. The CDR3 nucleotides are TGTGCCAGCAGCACGCGACAGGGCCACTCTGGGGCCAACGTCCTGACTTTC. This sequence encodes CASSTRQGHSGANVLTF.

This chain connects TRBV7-3 to TRBJ2-1; D is possibly TRBD2 (5 bases). Looked up from germline, CDR1 is SGHTA and CDR2 is FQGTGA. The CDR3 is made up of 16 amino acids. The V end lost 5 bases, the J end lost 5 bases, and 19 bases lay between the germline ends. The CDR3: CASSPGMGRGNNEQFF. The CDR3 DNA sequence: TGTGCCAGCAGCCCCGGGATGGGGAGAGGTAACAATGAGCAGTTCTTC.

The chain links TRBV3-1 to TRBJ2-7; TRBD1 might be the D (6 bases). The germline V gene has CDR1 LGHDT and CDR2 YNNKEL (reference sequence). V was shortened by 1 base and J by 2 bases, with 12 bases between the two germline ends. The CDR3 sequence is 15 residues long. CDR3 sequence reads: CASSQARGITYEQYF. CDR3 nucleotides: TGTGCCAGCAGCCAAGCCAGGGGCATTACCTACGAGCAGTACTTC.

Worth noting for this clonotype: At one end the junction does not follow the germline gene, possibly because of a read error. The J gene is TRBJ2-1, the V gene TRBV20-1, with D unresolved. The CDR3 length is 15 residues. Germline loops: CDR1 DFQATT, CDR2 SNEGSKA (reference sequence). CDR3 bases: TGCGGTGCTAGATCCGACGTGATCTCCTACAATGAGCAGTTCTTC. It specifies CGARSDVISYNEQFF.

On this clonotype: This may be a read error, as it is one base from a much larger clone. The CDR3 nucleotides read TGCAGTGCTGACGACAGGGTAAAAGAGACCCAGTACTTC. The encoded protein is CSADDRVKETQYF. The rearrangement uses TRBV20-1 and TRBJ2-7, with 7 bases aligning to TRBD1. The J call could be wrong; TRBJ2-5 is a better fit for the DNA end. Per germline, CDR1 DFQATT and CDR2 SNEGSKA (reference sequence). The CDR3 extends over 13 amino acids.

The V call is TRBV5-1, the J call TRBJ2-5, with a weak D call TRBD2 (5 bases). The CDR3 consists of 17 residues. The germline V gene has CDR1 SGHRS and CDR2 YFSETQ. V lost 4 bases and J lost 1, with 20 bases in between. The DNA for the CDR3 is TGCGCCAGCAGCCTGCTAGTAGGGAGCGAGTCCCAAGAGACCCAGTACTTC. This translates into CASSLLVGSESQETQYF.

V is TRBV7-2 and J is TRBJ2-1; 7 bases are shared with TRBD1. Germline V gene data show CDR1 as SGHTA and CDR2 as FQGNSA. CDR3 size: 13 residues. Losses at the gene ends were 5 bases for V and 7 bases for J; bases not matched to a gene: 5. The chain's CDR3 is CASSVDRRNEQFF. CDR3 DNA sequence: TGTGCCAGCAGCGTGGACAGGAGAAATGAGCAGTTCTTC.

V is TRBV7-8 and J is TRBJ2-5; 12 bases line up with TRBD2. The CDR3 extends over 20 amino acids. Trimming took 5 bases from V and 3 from J; bases not matched to a gene: 19. The germline V gene has CDR1 SGHVS and CDR2 FQNEAQ. CDR3 nucleotides: TGTGCCAGCAGCCGCTTAGGGGGGGCAACTAGCGGGAGGATAAAAGAGACCCAGTACTTC. It is translated as CASSRLGGATSGRIKETQYF. Based on the CDR3 plus reference TRBV7-8 and TRBJ2-5, the full variable domain is GAGVSQSPRYKVAKRGQDVALRCDPISGHVSLFWYQQALGQGPEFLTYFQNEAQLDKSGLPSDRFFAERPEGSVSTLKIQRTQQEDSAVYLCASSRLGGATSGRIKETQYFGPGTRLLVL.

This chain uses TRBV7-8 with TRBJ2-3; TRBD1 might be the D (5 bases). CDR1 is SGHVS, CDR2 FQNEAQ, per germline. The ends were cut back, 2 bases at V and 4 bases at J, with 13 bases in the middle. The CDR3 consists of 15 residues. The CDR3, as DNA: TGTGCCAGCAGCTTAAACCCAGACAGCTCAGATACGCAGTATTTT. Amino acids: CASSLNPDSSDTQYF.

V and J are TRBV25-1 and TRBJ1-6; D is undetermined. V lost 1 base and J 5 bases, leaving 15 bases between the germline ends. This CDR3 spans 17 amino acids. The V gene's germline CDR1 is MGHDK and CDR2 SYGVNS. The CDR3 sequence is CASSELYGDADNSPLHF. Here the CDR3 DNA reads TGTGCCAGCAGTGAATTGTACGGAGATGCCGATAATTCACCCCTCCACTTT.

This clonotype came up a few times. The genes are TRBV7-3 and TRBJ2-1; TRBD2 might be the D (6 bases). The V gene's germline CDR1 is SGHTA and CDR2 FQGTGA. Trimming stripped 1 base from V and 0 bases from J, with 13 bases between. The CDR3 sequence is 17 residues long. The CDR3 loop reads CASSLRSSELSYNEQFF. The CDR3 bases are TGTGCCAGCAGCTTAAGATCTAGCGAGCTCTCCTACAATGAGCAGTTCTTC.

The chain joins TRBV20-1 to TRBJ1-2; 9 bases agree with TRBD1. V gave up 3 bases and J gave up 8 bases; unmatched junction bases: 10. CDR3 length: 14 residues. Germline assignment: CDR1 DFQATT and CDR2 SNEGSKA (reference sequence). The CDR3 DNA sequence: TGCAGTGCTAGTAACAGGGGGCTAATGCAAGGCTACACCTTC. This codes for CSASNRGLMQGYTF.

This clonotype was recorded many times. V and J are TRBV4-2 and TRBJ2-7; perhaps TRBD2 as D (7 bases). CDR3 length: 13 amino acids. V was cut by 6 bases and J by 3 bases, with 12 bases left in between. Germline V CDR1 and CDR2: LGHNA, YNFKEQ. Here the CDR3 reads CASRGGEGYEQYF. CDR3 nucleotide sequence: TGTGCCAGCAGAGGGGGGGAGGGCTACGAGCAGTACTTC.

The CDR3 DNA follows: TGTGCCACCAGCAGAGAAAACTATGGCTACACCTTC. This encodes CATSRENYGYTF. V gene TRBV15 combines with J gene TRBJ1-2; D unclear. Trimming took off 0 bases at V and 2 bases at J, with 1 base between the two ends. The CDR3 has 12 residues. CDR1 and CDR2 (germline): LNHNV, YYDKDF (reference sequence).

The chain carries TRBV12-3 or TRBV12-4 and TRBJ2-3, with a tentative D call TRBD1 (7 bases). This CDR3 spans 15 amino acids. V was clipped by 7 bases and J by 6 bases, with 20 bases between them. The CDR3 nucleotides read TGTGCCAGCACCCCAAAAGAGGGGGCGGGGGATACGCAGTATTTT. Residues: CASTPKEGAGDTQYF.

For this clonotype: A read error may produce the germline difference seen at one junction end. The J gene is TRBJ2-1, the V gene TRBV10-1; D is uncertain. Germline V gene lookup returns CDR1 WNHNN and CDR2 SYGVQD (reference sequence). This CDR3 is 14 amino acids long. CDR3 amino acids: CASSESESFNEQFF. The CDR3 nucleotides read TGCGCCAGCAGTGAGTCCGAATCCTTCAATGAGCAGTTCTTC.